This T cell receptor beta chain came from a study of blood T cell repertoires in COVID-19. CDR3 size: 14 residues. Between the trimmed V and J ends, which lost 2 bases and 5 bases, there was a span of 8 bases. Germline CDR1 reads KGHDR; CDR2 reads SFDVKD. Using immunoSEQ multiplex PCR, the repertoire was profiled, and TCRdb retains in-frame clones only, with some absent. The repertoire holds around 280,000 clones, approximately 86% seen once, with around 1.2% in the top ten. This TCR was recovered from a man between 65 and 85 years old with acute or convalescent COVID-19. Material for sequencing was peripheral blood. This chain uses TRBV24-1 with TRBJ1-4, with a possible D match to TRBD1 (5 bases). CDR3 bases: TGTGCCACCAGTGATTCACAGGCGAATGAAAAACTGTTTTTT. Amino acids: CATSDSQANEKLFF.